What follows are 21 T cell receptor beta chains derived from one specimen sequenced in a study of blood T cell repertoires in COVID-19. Profiled with immunoSEQ multiplex PCR; TCRdb holds only in-frame clones, not every one. In the table there are just over 25,000 clones, roughly 88% of which are singletons. Sequencing was performed on peripheral blood. All receptors come from a man in his sixties or seventies with acute or convalescent COVID-19.

The chain combines TRBV3-1 (or the pseudogene TRBV3-2) with TRBJ1-2; 7 nucleotides agree with TRBD1. The CDR3 has 17 amino acids. V was clipped by 0 bases and J by 4 bases; unmatched bases: 11. The germline V gene encodes CDR1 LGHDT and CDR2 YNNKEL (reference sequence). CDR3 nucleotide sequence: TGTGCCAGCAGCCAAGAGGGGACAGAAAAGACCCTCTATGGCTACACCTTC. Its protein product is CASSQEGTEKTLYGYTF.

V and J are TRBV5-1 and TRBJ2-2, with unresolved D. The germline V and J ends were trimmed by 1 base and 6 bases, with 13 bases remaining between them. Germline V gives CDR1 SGHRS, CDR2 YFSETQ. This CDR3 is 15 amino acids long. As DNA, the CDR3 is TGCGCCAGCAGCTTGTTTGCTGCGCACGCCGGGGAGCTGTTTTTT. It encodes CASSLFAAHAGELFF.

V gene TRBV6-2 or TRBV6-3 combines with J gene TRBJ2-1, with a weak D call TRBD1 (6 bases). The CDR3 consists of 15 residues. V lost 4 bases and J lost 7, with 17 bases in between. Germline-derived CDR1 and CDR2 are MNHEY and SVGEGT. The CDR3 DNA reads as TGTGCCAGCAGTTCGACAGGTGCATCTAGGAATGAGCAGTTCTTC. It is translated as CASSSTGASRNEQFF.

This chain joins TRBV9 and TRBJ2-1; D remains ambiguous. V lost 3 bases and J 0 bases, leaving 13 bases between the germline ends. The CDR3 has 16 residues. CDR1 is SGDLS, CDR2 YYNGEE, per germline. The CDR3 sequence is CASSGTKLSSYNEQFF. The CDR3 DNA sequence: TGTGCCAGCAGCGGAACTAAGTTATCCTCCTACAATGAGCAGTTCTTC. Together with reference TRBV9 and TRBJ2-1, the CDR3 gives the full variable domain: DSGVTQTPKHLITATGQRVTLRCSPRSGDLSVYWYQQSLDQGLQFLIQYYNGEERAKGNILERFSAQQFPDLHSELNLSSLELGDSALYFCASSGTKLSSYNEQFFGPGTRLTVL.

The V call is TRBV7-2, the J call TRBJ1-5; 7 nucleotides agree with TRBD1. The V segment lost 5 bases and the J segment 5 bases; nucleotides outside the gene matches: 3. The CDR3 contains 13 residues. Germline-derived CDR1 and CDR2 are SGHTA and FQGNSA. CDR3 in amino acids: CASSRGLDQPQHF. The CDR3 DNA sequence: TGTGCCAGCAGCAGGGGGCTGGATCAGCCCCAGCATTTT. The whole variable domain, remainder taken from reference TRBV7-2 and TRBJ1-5, is GAGVSQSPSNKVTEKGKDVELRCDPISGHTALYWYRQSLGQGLEFLIYFQGNSAPDKSGLPSDRFSAERTGGSVSTLTIQRTQQEDSAVYLCASSRGLDQPQHFGDGTRLSIL.

The chain joins TRBV5-1 to TRBJ2-2; 7 bases are shared with TRBD1. V shed 2 bases, J shed 7 bases, and the junction held 14 bases outside the gene matches. The CDR3 extends over 17 amino acids. Germline V CDR1 and CDR2: SGHRS, YFSETQ. Here the CDR3 reads CASSLDPRGRHGGELFF. In nucleotides, the CDR3 is TGCGCCAGCAGCTTAGACCCTAGGGGGCGTCACGGCGGGGAGCTGTTTTTT.

The rearrangement joins TRBV5-5 to TRBJ2-7; D may be TRBD2 (6 bases). The germline V gene encodes CDR1 SGHKS and CDR2 YYEKEE (reference sequence). The CDR3 is 15 amino acids. Trimming left V 4 bases short and J 0 bases short, with 14 bases between. CDR3 protein: CASSRGRDNSYEQYF. The CDR3 nucleotides are TGTGCCAGCAGCAGAGGGCGGGATAACTCCTACGAGCAGTACTTC.

The rearrangement links TRBV5-1 to TRBJ2-6, with D possibly matching TRBD2 (7 bases). The germline CDR1 and CDR2 sequences are SGHRS and YFSETQ. V was clipped by 3 bases and J by 7 bases, with 14 bases between them. This CDR3 has 15 residues. Here the CDR3 reads CASSWGGGGANVLTF. DNA for the CDR3: TGCGCCAGCAGCTGGGGAGGGGGGGGCGCCAACGTCCTGACTTTC.

The count of this clone is one. The V call is TRBV2, the J call TRBJ1-5, with D perhaps matching TRBD1 (5 bases). Germline lookup yields CDR1 SNHLY and CDR2 FYNNEI. CDR3 size: 13 residues. V lost 7 bases to trimming and J lost 4 bases, with 11 bases between them. In DNA, the CDR3 is TGTGCCAGCATGACAGTCCGAAATCAGCCCCAGCATTTT. This encodes CASMTVRNQPQHF.

This clone is medium-sized in the sample. Other DNA sequences from this sample encode an identical CDR3 as well. This chain joins TRBV9 and TRBJ2-5; TRBD2 matches at 9 bases. Germline CDR1 and CDR2: SGDLS and YYNGEE. CDR3 length: 15 amino acids. CDR3 in amino acids: CPRSGGGGPQETQYF. CDR3 nucleotide sequence: TGTCCCCGCAGCGGCGGGGGGGGGCCCCAAGAGACCCAGTACTTC.

V usage is TRBV7-2 and J usage is TRBJ2-3; D perhaps matches TRBD1 (7 bases). The germline gives CDR1 SGHTA, CDR2 FQGNSA. V lost 4 bases and J lost 1, with 12 bases in between. This CDR3 region has 15 residues. CDR3 coding DNA: TGTGCCAGCAGCTCGGGGGACAGCCGCACAGATACGCAGTATTTT. Amino acid sequence: CASSSGDSRTDTQYF.

The V call is TRBV6-5, the J call TRBJ2-3; TRBD2 matches at 9 bases. Germline V gene lookup returns CDR1 MNHEY and CDR2 SVGAGI. The CDR3 has 16 residues. With V trimmed by 4 bases and J by 0 bases, 5 bases remained unmatched. The CDR3 region is CASSSRLAASTDTQYF. The CDR3 DNA is TGTGCCAGCAGTTCCCGACTAGCGGCAAGCACAGATACGCAGTATTTT.

The DNA for the CDR3 is TGTGCCAGCACCGATCCGTTGAATAGCGGAGGGCAGTACTTC. Amino acids: CASTDPLNSGGQYF. The rearrangement uses TRBV7-2 and TRBJ2-7; tentative D call: TRBD2 (6 bases). The CDR3 length is 14 residues. Trimming left V 7 bases short and J 9 bases short, with 22 bases between. CDR1 SGHTA and CDR2 FQGNSA come from the germline V gene.

The V call is TRBV18, the J call TRBJ2-7, with D tentatively TRBD2 (5 bases). CDR3 size: 14 residues. CDR1 is KGHSH, CDR2 LQKENI, per germline. Trimming left V 1 base short and J 0 bases short, with 7 bases between. The CDR3 loop reads CASSPREFSYEQYF. For the CDR3, the DNA is TGTGCCAGCTCACCACGGGAGTTCTCCTACGAGCAGTACTTC.

This rearrangement joins TRBV6-5 to TRBJ1-6; 7 bases line up with TRBD1. This CDR3 is built from 13 residues. The V segment lost 4 bases and the J segment 9 bases; nucleotides outside the gene matches: 3. Germline assignment: CDR1 MNHEY and CDR2 SVGAGI. CDR3 in amino acids: CASSLGGGSPLHF. CDR3 DNA: TGTGCCAGCAGTTTAGGGGGCGGTTCACCCCTCCACTTT.

The rearrangement links TRBV6-2 or TRBV6-3 to TRBJ1-1; D gene ambiguous. The germline gives CDR1 MNHEY, CDR2 SVGEGT. The CDR3 sequence is 13 residues long. V lost 3 bases, J lost 4 bases, and 9 bases lay in between. Written as DNA, the CDR3 is TGTGCCAGCAGTTATATTTACACCACTGAAGCTTTCTTT. Its protein is CASSYIYTTEAFF.

The table lists this clone with a count of one. V gene TRBV6-5 combines with J gene TRBJ1-2, with 7 positions matching TRBD1. The CDR3 consists of 15 residues. Per germline, CDR1 MNHEY and CDR2 SVGAGI. J gave up 0 bases and V 2 bases, and 3 bases lay outside the gene matches. This chain's CDR3 is CASSYGTATNYGYTF. CDR3 in DNA: TGTGCCAGCAGTTACGGGACAGCCACTAACTATGGCTACACCTTC.

The chain is built from TRBV18 and TRBJ1-5; D is perhaps TRBD1 (6 bases). V was cut by 6 bases and J by 2 bases, with 11 bases left in between. Per the germline V gene, CDR1 is KGHSH and CDR2 is LQKENI. This CDR3 spans 14 amino acids. CDR3 amino acids: CASSGPGGNQPQHF. The DNA for the CDR3 is TGTGCCAGCTCCGGGCCAGGGGGCAATCAGCCCCAGCATTTT.

In its sample, this clone was seen once. The J gene is TRBJ1-5, the V gene TRBV28; D gene uncertain. V lost 5 bases and J 10 bases, leaving 12 bases between the germline ends. The germline gives CDR1 MDHEN, CDR2 SYDVKM. The length of the CDR3 is 12 residues. The CDR3: CASSPLGRPQHF. The DNA for the CDR3 is TGTGCCAGCAGTCCCCTGGGCCGACCCCAGCATTTT.

The chain couples TRBV5-1 to TRBJ2-1; 10 positions agree with TRBD2. Germline-derived CDR1 and CDR2 are SGHRS and YFSETQ. V lost 3 bases, J lost 4 bases, and 4 bases stayed unmatched. The CDR3 spans 15 residues. The CDR3 here is CASSSGTSAYNEQFF. The DNA for the CDR3 is TGCGCCAGCAGCTCCGGGACTAGCGCATACAATGAGCAGTTCTTC.

The chain links TRBV7-7 to TRBJ2-5; no clear D gene. The V end lost 5 bases, the J end lost 2 bases, and 18 bases lay between the germline ends. The CDR3 runs to 16 residues. Germline CDR1 reads SSHAT; CDR2 reads FNYEAQ (reference sequence). CDR3 nucleotides: TGTGCCAGCAGCCGAGTCCCCGCGGTCCCACAAGAGACCCAGTACTTC. This gives the protein CASSRVPAVPQETQYF.